This record looks at one T cell receptor (beta chain) sequence and its context. Its antigen is unidentified. Trimming took 5 bases from V and 2 from J, leaving 2 bases between them. This CDR3 is 11 amino acids long. Germline CDR1 MNHNS, CDR2 SASEGT. The record originates from a study of shared clonotypes between healthy human individuals. Study-wide findings and caveats: Of the naive CD4 clonotypes, about 5.4% were shared across a handful of donors. Estimated clonotype richness was generally higher in naive than memory subsets. Measured sharing among donors was expected to vary with sequencing depth.

Terminally differentiated effector memory CD45RA+ cells were excluded from the naive CD8 cells, which were CD45RO-negative and positively selected for CCR7. Method: immunoSEQ multiplex PCR; TCRdb's copy keeps in-frame clones and lacks some. The sample lists under 2,000,000 clones, less than 95% occurring once. The sample consisted of naive CD8+ T cells sorted from blood. The origin of this receptor is a man in his late teens or twenties in good health. This chain joins TRBV6-1 and TRBJ2-3, with D uncertain. The DNA of the CDR3 is TGTGCCAGCAGTCCCACAGATACGCAGTATTTT. As protein: CASSPTDTQYF.